This TCR beta chain was captured in a study of CD8+CD57+ T cells in acquired aplastic anemia. Points from the study as a whole: In CD8+ cells, Simpson's diversity showed no significant difference between patients and controls.

Of note for this clonotype: Its antigen is as yet unknown.

The TCR beta profiling, which covered VDJ combination and CDR3 sequence, was carried out using genomic DNA as the template. TCRdb processed the reads anew with MiXCR; each CDR3 protein has one entry. The sample carries under 200,000 distinct CDR3 sequences, roughly 47% recorded once. From germline, CDR1 is SGHVS and CDR2 FQNEAQ. This CDR3 has 13 amino acids. The germline V and J ends were trimmed by 5 bases and 10 bases, with 15 bases remaining between them. The TCR was taken from a human donor in good health. Sequencing was performed on sorted CD4+, CD8+, or CD8+CD57+ T cells (not recorded which) from PBMCs. The rearrangement uses TRBV7-8 and TRBJ2-1; a possible D gene is TRBD1 (6 bases). The CDR3 here is CASSLDQGNEQFF. The CDR3 nucleotides are TGTGCCAGCAGCCTCGACCAGGGGAACGAGCAGTTCTTC.